The rows below give T cell receptor beta chains drawn from one sample of a study of blood T cell repertoires in COVID-19. TCRdb's table, derived via immunoSEQ multiplex PCR, lists solely in-frame clones and lacks some. The sample has about 250,000 clones, 88% seen once. The specimen was PBMCs or T cells enriched from blood (not recorded which). The receptor set was obtained from a woman between 40 and 55 years old who had been exposed to COVID-19. CDR3s include the opening cysteine and the closing phenylalanine or tryptophan. D genes are given only for firm matches. Part of the rows lack a size; the others show once, few, many or a class for expanded clones.

clone_size	v_call	j_call	d_call	cdr3_nt	cdr3_aa
-	TRBV25-1	TRBJ1-5	-	TGTGCCAGCAGTGAGGCAGGGCTTCGTCAGCCCCAGCATTTT	CASSEAGLRQPQHF
-	TRBV10-3	TRBJ1-3	-	TGTGCCATCATGACTAATACTGGAAACACCATATATTTT	CAIMTNTGNTIYF
-	TRBV7-3	TRBJ2-1	TRBD2	TGTGCCAGCAGCTCCCGGACTAGTCGGGATGAGCAGTTCTTC	CASSSRTSRDEQFF
-	TRBV18	TRBJ2-5	TRBD2	TGTGCCAGCTCACCACCTACAATCTCTAGCGGTGGAGGGGAGACCCAGTACTTC	CASSPPTISSGGGETQYF
-	TRBV19	TRBJ1-4	TRBD1	TGTGCCAGTAGTCCTGTGACAGGGGGCAATGAAAAACTGTTTTTT	CASSPVTGGNEKLFF
-	TRBV28	TRBJ1-4	-	TGTGCCAGCAGTTTATTCATCCGGGGTCGGAATGAAAAACTGTTTTTT	CASSLFIRGRNEKLFF
-	TRBV5-1	TRBJ1-4	-	TGCGCCAGCAGCTTGATGGCGGGGGCTAATGAAAAACTGTTTTTT	CASSLMAGANEKLFF
once	TRBV4-1	TRBJ2-7	-	TGCGCCAGCAGCCAGGGGGGAGAAGCCTACGAGCAGTACTTC	CASSQGGEAYEQYF
-	TRBV7-2	TRBJ2-5	-	TGTGCCAGCAGCTTAGAAATTATTGAGACCCAGTACTTC	CASSLEIIETQYF
-	TRBV30	TRBJ2-1	-	TGTGCCTGGAGCAGAGGGGGAGCCCCCCGTGAGCAGTTCTTC	CAWSRGGAPREQFF
-	TRBV19	TRBJ2-3	TRBD1	TGTGCCAGTAGTATAGACGGGTTCCCAGGGGGCATAGATACGCAGTATTTT	CASSIDGFPGGIDTQYF
once	TRBV24-1	TRBJ2-1	TRBD1	TGTGCCACCAGTGATCCCCGACAGGGTCTCCACAATGAGCAGTTCTTC	CATSDPRQGLHNEQFF
-	TRBV6-5	TRBJ2-1	TRBD2	TGTGCCAGCAGTCGGACTAGCGGGGGTATTGGTGAGCAGTTCTTC	CASSRTSGGIGEQFF
-	TRBV9	TRBJ1-6	TRBD1	TGTGCCAGCAGCGCCCAGGGGGCAAGTTCACCCCTCCACTTT	CASSAQGASSPLHF
-	TRBV4-2	TRBJ1-3	TRBD1	TGTGCCAGCAGCCAAGCCCGCCTCCCCCAGGGGGCGCCGTCGGGAGGAAACACCATATATTTT	CASSQARLPQGAPSGGNTIYF
-	TRBV6-5	TRBJ1-2	TRBD1	TGTGCCAGCACCGATCAGACAGGGGGTAACTATGGCTACACCTTC	CASTDQTGGNYGYTF
-	TRBV4-1	TRBJ2-5	TRBD1	TGCGCCAGCAGCCAAGGGGTGACAGGGGTCGCAGAGACCCAGTACTTC	CASSQGVTGVAETQYF
-	TRBV30	TRBJ1-6	-	TGTGCCTGGAGATACGGTGGGACAACCAGATCACCCCTCCACTTT	CAWRYGGTTRSPLHF
once	TRBV5-6	TRBJ1-6	TRBD1	TGTGCCAGCAGCTGGCAGGGGGTAAATTCACCCCTCCACTTT	CASSWQGVNSPLHF
-	TRBV11-2	TRBJ1-3	-	TGTGCCAGCAGCTTAGATCGAGACTACACCATATATTTT	CASSLDRDYTIYF
once	TRBV4-2	TRBJ2-2	TRBD2	TGTGCCAGCAGCCAAGATTTCGGGGGGATAGTTTCCGGGGAGCTGTTTTTT	CASSQDFGGIVSGELFF
-	TRBV11-2	TRBJ1-1	-	TGTGCCAGCAGCTCATGGGGAGCCACTGAAGCTTTCTTT	CASSSWGATEAFF
-	TRBV7-2	TRBJ1-6	-	TGTGCCAGCAGCTCAACCGGGGTGAACTATAATTCACCCCTCCACTTT	CASSSTGVNYNSPLHF